The following is a T cell receptor (beta chain) sequence with its context. The data were produced by immunoSEQ multiplex PCR, yet TCRdb's version contains in-frame clones alone and is incomplete. Counted here are about 210,000 clones, roughly 90% occurring once; the ten biggest clones make up 1.5% to 2%. The sample originates from a study of blood T cell repertoires in COVID-19. Trimming cost V 1 base and J 1 base, with 4 bases left between them. The germline V gene has CDR1 GTSNPN and CDR2 SVGIG (reference sequence). The CDR3 covers 12 residues. The sample was peripheral blood. The sequence was collected from a man aged 18 to 30 with active or convalescent COVID-19. The chain employs TRBV30 and TRBJ1-1; no reliable D call. The CDR3 DNA follows: TGTGCCTGGAGTGGAGGGAACACTGAAGCTTTCTTT. This sequence encodes CAWSGGNTEAFF.